This TCR beta chain was recovered during a study of OX40 agonist ivuxolimab in advanced cancers. At the level of the study: Subjects had a mean age of around 63 years, with a range of 23 to 79; around 80% were male.

This CDR3 spans 16 amino acids. The V gene's germline CDR1 is SGHKS and CDR2 YYEKEE (reference sequence). Trimming cost V 0 bases and J 2 bases, with 15 bases left between them. A word on this clone: Its target is unknown.

TCRdb keeps only in-frame clones here, not all; method: immunoSEQ multiplex PCR. The sample includes around 65,000 clones, about 89% of them seen just once. Study outcomes and limitations: Some of the nonresponding patients also showed low levels of normalized T-cell clonal expansion.

Material: CD4+ or CD8+ T cells sorted from blood, obtained in a trial of the OX40 agonist ivuxolimab. This chain joins TRBV5-5 and TRBJ2-7; no firm D call. This clonotype originated in an adult with an advanced solid tumor such as melanoma, head and neck, liver or kidney cancer. The chain's CDR3 is CASSLDPSPAAYEQYF. CDR3 coding DNA: TGTGCCAGCAGCTTGGACCCCTCGCCAGCAGCCTACGAGCAGTACTTC.